The clone carrying this TCR beta chain was detected ten times or more. Its antigen remains unidentified. Arm-PCR of CDR3 regions and iRepertoire HTBI primers were used to build TCR beta libraries. From the multiplex PCR reads, TCRdb called clonotypes with MiXCR, one entry per CDR3 protein. There are about 420,000 distinct CDR3 sequences in the sample; roughly a quarter occur only once, and 26% lies in the top ten. These data come from a study of regulatory T cells in long-lasting Graves disease. The time point: persistent/refractory GD, antithyroid drugs over 5 years with positive TRAb. The authors made the TCR library using RNA they extracted from PBMCs. EDTA tubes held roughly 10 milliliters of peripheral blood from each patient. The CDR3 consists of 12 residues. Per germline, CDR1 LGHDT and CDR2 YNNKEL (reference sequence). The germline V and J ends were trimmed by 2 bases and 3 bases, with 5 bases remaining between them.

Whole-study results and caveats: Whereas new patients shared some 970 public clonotypes, persistent patients shared more, at some 2,700. Favored usage of TRBV28, TRBJ1-2 and TRBJ2-5 was recorded in persistent disease. Patients with persistent Graves' had lower TCR diversity than newly diagnosed patients.

The TCR sequence derives from a female donor with Graves disease. This specimen consisted of peripheral blood mononuclear cells (PBMCs), obtained when the disease was refractory, from a patient treated with antithyroid drugs. The chain links TRBV3-1 to TRBJ2-7; unclear D gene. The CDR3 coding sequence is TGTGCCAGCAGCCAAAACTTCTACGAGCAGTACTTC. Amino acids: CASSQNFYEQYF.